The rows below give T cell receptor beta chains drawn from one sample of a study of blood T cell repertoires in COVID-19. The repertoire was sequenced with immunoSEQ multiplex PCR; TCRdb's copy has only in-frame clones and lacks some. The table includes tens of thousands of clones, roughly 85% detected once. The sample comprised peripheral blood. These receptors were collected from a human donor in a cohort sampled during active COVID-19. CDR3s include the opening cysteine and the closing phenylalanine or tryptophan. D genes are given only for firm matches. Only part of the rows carry a size: once, few, many, or a class if the clone is expanded.

d_gene	abundance	v_gene	j_gene	CDR3nt	CDR3aa
TRBD1	-	TRBV5-1	TRBJ2-7	TGCGCCAGCAGCTTGGTTGGGACAGGGGTTCGCGAGCAGTACTTC	CASSLVGTGVREQYF
TRBD1	few	TRBV7-9	TRBJ1-2	TGTGCCAGCAGGCCATCCGGGACAGGGGTGGGCTACACCTTC	CASRPSGTGVGYTF
-	-	TRBV10-3	TRBJ1-2	TGTGCCATCAGATCTAAGGGAGATGGATATGGCTACACCTTC	CAIRSKGDGYGYTF
TRBD2	-	TRBV27	TRBJ2-1	TGTGCCAGCAGTTTATACCTAGCGGGGCAATCCAATGAGCAGTTCTTC	CASSLYLAGQSNEQFF
-	once	TRBV21-1	TRBJ1-2	TGTGCCAGCAGCAAAGTTAACAGGTGGTATGGCTACACCTTC	CASSKVNRWYGYTF
-	-	TRBV19	TRBJ1-1	TGTGCCAGTAGTATGCGGGAAATGAACACTGAAGCTTTCTTT	CASSMREMNTEAFF
-	once	TRBV10-3	TRBJ1-2	TGTGCCATCAGTGAGTCGAGCTATGGCTACACCTTC	CAISESSYGYTF
-	once	TRBV30	TRBJ2-7	TGTGCCTGGAGTGTACTGGTCAGGGAGCAGTACTTC	CAWSVLVREQYF
-	-	TRBV2	TRBJ1-1	TGTGCCAGCACCTATACGAACACTGAAGCTTTCTTT	CASTYTNTEAFF
-	-	TRBV29-1	TRBJ1-2	TGCAGCGGAGATTCCGGAGGTGGCTACACCTTC	CSGDSGGGYTF